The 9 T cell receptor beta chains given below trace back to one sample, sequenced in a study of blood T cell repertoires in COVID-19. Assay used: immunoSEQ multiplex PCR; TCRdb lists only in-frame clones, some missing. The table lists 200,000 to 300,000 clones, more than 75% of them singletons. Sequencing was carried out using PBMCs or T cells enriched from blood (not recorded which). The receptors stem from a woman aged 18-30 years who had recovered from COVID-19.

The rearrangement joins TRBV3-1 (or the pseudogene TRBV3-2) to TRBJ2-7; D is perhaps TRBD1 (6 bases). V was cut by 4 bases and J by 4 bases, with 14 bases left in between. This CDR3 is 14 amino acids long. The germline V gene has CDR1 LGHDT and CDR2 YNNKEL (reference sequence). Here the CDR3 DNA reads TGTGCCAGCAGCCGCTGGGGGCGAGGATACGAGCAGTACTTC. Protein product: CASSRWGRGYEQYF.

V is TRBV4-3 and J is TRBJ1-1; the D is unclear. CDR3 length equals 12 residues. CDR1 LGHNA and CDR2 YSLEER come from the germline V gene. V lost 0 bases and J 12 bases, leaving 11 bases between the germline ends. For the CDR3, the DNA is TGCGCCAGCAGCCAAGATTTGAGGGCTACTTTCTTT. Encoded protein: CASSQDLRATFF.

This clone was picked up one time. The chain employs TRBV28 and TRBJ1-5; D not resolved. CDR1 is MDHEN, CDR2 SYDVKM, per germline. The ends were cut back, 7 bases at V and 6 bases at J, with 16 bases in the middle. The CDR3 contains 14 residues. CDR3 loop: CASTLGGMVQPQHF. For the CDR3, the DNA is TGTGCCAGCACCCTTGGAGGGATGGTTCAGCCCCAGCATTTT.

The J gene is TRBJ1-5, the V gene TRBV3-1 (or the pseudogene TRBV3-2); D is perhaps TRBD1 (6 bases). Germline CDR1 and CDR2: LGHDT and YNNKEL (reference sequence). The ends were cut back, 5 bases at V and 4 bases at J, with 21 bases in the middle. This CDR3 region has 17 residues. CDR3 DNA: TGTGCCAGCAGCGATACAAAAGGGGGATTGGGTAATCAGCCCCAGCATTTT. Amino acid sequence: CASSDTKGGLGNQPQHF.

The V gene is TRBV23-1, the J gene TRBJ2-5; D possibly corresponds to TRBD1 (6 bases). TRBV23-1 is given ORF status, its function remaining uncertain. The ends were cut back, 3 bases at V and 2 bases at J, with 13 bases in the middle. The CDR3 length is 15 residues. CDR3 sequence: CASSHQGTTQETQYF. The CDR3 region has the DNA TGCGCCAGCAGTCACCAGGGGACGACGCAAGAGACCCAGTACTTC.

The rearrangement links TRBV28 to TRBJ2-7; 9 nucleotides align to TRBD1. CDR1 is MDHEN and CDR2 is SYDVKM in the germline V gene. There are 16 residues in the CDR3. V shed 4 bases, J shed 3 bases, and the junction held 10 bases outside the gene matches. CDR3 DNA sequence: TGTGCCAGCAGTTCGAGTCCGGGACAGGGTCGCTACGAGCAGTACTTC. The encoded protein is CASSSSPGQGRYEQYF.

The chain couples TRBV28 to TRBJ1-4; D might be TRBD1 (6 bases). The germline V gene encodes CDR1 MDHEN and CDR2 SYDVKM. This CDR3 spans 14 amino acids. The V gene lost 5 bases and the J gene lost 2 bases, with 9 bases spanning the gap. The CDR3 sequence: CASSQTGTNEKLFF. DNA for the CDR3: TGTGCCAGCAGTCAGACAGGTACTAATGAAAAACTGTTTTTT.

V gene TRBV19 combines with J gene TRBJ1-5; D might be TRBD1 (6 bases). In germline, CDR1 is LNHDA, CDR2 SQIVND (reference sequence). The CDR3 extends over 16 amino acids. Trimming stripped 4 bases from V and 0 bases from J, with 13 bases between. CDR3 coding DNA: TGTGCCAGTAGTAGTAACGGACAGATTAGCAATCAGCCCCAGCATTTT. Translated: CASSSNGQISNQPQHF.

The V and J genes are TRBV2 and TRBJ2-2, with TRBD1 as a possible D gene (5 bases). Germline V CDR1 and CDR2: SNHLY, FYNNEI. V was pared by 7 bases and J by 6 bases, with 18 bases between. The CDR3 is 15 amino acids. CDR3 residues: CASISSRVLAGELFF. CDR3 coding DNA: TGTGCCAGCATCTCCTCCAGGGTATTAGCCGGGGAGCTGTTTTTT.